These 18 T cell receptor beta chains share one sample of origin, sequenced in a study of T cell changes during pregnancy in multiple sclerosis (dated by TCRdb to between 2018 and 2021). Library method: the immunoSEQ multiplex PCR assay. TCRdb mirrors the immuneACCESS table, restricted to in-frame sequences. Some clones are absent from its copies; in checked studies, under half trace to an unresolved V gene, and the reason for the others is unknown. The sample table lists roughly 40,000 clones, roughly 90% of them with a count of one. 0.43% of the sample rests with the top ten. This specimen was CD4+ T cells from peripheral blood mononuclear cells, taken in the third trimester of pregnancy. The receptors originated from a female donor with multiple sclerosis, enrolled in a pregnancy study.

The chain is built from TRBV9 and TRBJ2-2; tentative D call: TRBD2 (5 bases). Germline assignment: CDR1 SGDLS and CDR2 YYNGEE. V lost 4 bases, J lost 1 base, and 11 bases lay in between. This CDR3 is built from 15 residues. The CDR3 loop is CASSPRSGNTGELFF. The CDR3, as DNA: TGTGCCAGCAGCCCCAGGAGCGGGAACACCGGGGAGCTGTTTTTT.

The chain joins TRBV15 to TRBJ1-1; D gene uncertain. V lost 1 base and J lost 0, with 12 bases in between. This CDR3 comprises 16 residues. Germline V lookup: CDR1 LNHNV, CDR2 YYDKDF (reference sequence). CDR3 coding DNA: TGTGCCACCAGCAGAGCGAGAGGGATCATGAACACTGAAGCTTTCTTT. Translating gives CATSRARGIMNTEAFF.

The V gene is TRBV5-1, the J gene TRBJ2-1; 11 bases line up with TRBD1. There are 18 residues in the CDR3. V shed 0 bases, J shed 7 bases, and the junction held 12 bases outside the gene matches. Germline-derived CDR1 and CDR2 are SGHRS and YFSETQ. CDR3 in amino acids: CASSLVVVIGQGANEQFF. CDR3 bases: TGCGCCAGCAGCTTGGTAGTAGTCATAGGACAGGGGGCGAATGAGCAGTTCTTC.

The chain uses TRBV25-1 and TRBJ2-2; 8 bases agree with TRBD1. The V segment lost 4 bases and the J segment 1 base; nucleotides outside the gene matches: 8. This CDR3 region has 17 residues. In germline, CDR1 is MGHDK, CDR2 SYGVNS. This chain's CDR3 is CASSAHQGARNTGELFF. DNA for the CDR3: TGTGCCAGCAGTGCCCACCAGGGGGCGCGGAACACCGGGGAGCTGTTTTTT. Using reference TRBV25-1 and TRBJ2-2 for the parts outside the CDR3, the full variable domain is EADIYQTPRYLVIGTGKKITLECSQTMGHDKMYWYQQDPGMELHLIHYSYGVNSTEKGDLSSESTVSRIRTEHFPLTLESARPSHTSQYLCASSAHQGARNTGELFFGEGSRLTVL.

This chain's CDR3 is CSALQTETQYF. The CDR3 coding sequence is TGCAGTGCTTTACAGACGGAGACCCAGTACTTC. The V and J genes are TRBV20-1 and TRBJ2-5; D ambiguous. CDR3 size: 11 residues. Germline CDR1 reads DFQATT; CDR2 reads SNEGSKA (reference sequence). The V end lost 5 bases, the J end lost 5 bases, and 9 bases lay between the germline ends.

This rearrangement joins TRBV30 to TRBJ2-1, with 8 bases matching TRBD2. The J segment lost 6 bases and the V segment lost 7 bases, leaving 5 bases of the junction unmatched. The CDR3 runs to 12 residues. Germline V CDR1 and CDR2: GTSNPN, SVGIG (reference sequence). CDR3 in amino acids: CASLAGGNEQFF. The CDR3 nucleotides read TGTGCCTCTCTAGCGGGCGGCAATGAGCAGTTCTTC.

The V and J genes are TRBV2 and TRBJ2-1; the match to TRBD2 covers 8 bases. V shed 8 bases and J 7 bases; nucleotides not matched to a gene: 13. This CDR3 has 15 amino acids. Germline CDR1 reads SNHLY; CDR2 reads FYNNEI. The CDR3 region has the DNA TGTGCCAGCCGGAGAGAAGCGGGAGTCCGGAATGAGCAGTTCTTC. This gives the protein CASRREAGVRNEQFF.

J is TRBJ2-1 and V is TRBV27; TRBD2 agrees at 10 bases. With 1 base clipped from V and 8 bases from J, the junction kept 8 bases outside the gene matches. The CDR3 has 16 residues. Germline values: CDR1 MNHEY, CDR2 SMNVEV (reference sequence). The CDR3 DNA reads TGTGCCAGCAGTTTATTGGCTAGCGGGAGTAGGGATGAGCAGTTCTTC. This gives the protein CASSLLASGSRDEQFF.

This clone was observed once. This rearrangement joins TRBV11-2 to TRBJ2-7, with D perhaps matching TRBD1 (6 bases). The CDR3 is 13 amino acids. CDR1 is SGHAT, CDR2 FQNNGV, per germline. V shed 5 bases and J shed 1 base, with 9 bases lying between them. The CDR3 nucleotides read TGTGCCAGCAGCCACGGACAGTCCTACGAGCAGTACTTC. Its protein is CASSHGQSYEQYF. The variable domain in full, completed from reference TRBV11-2 and TRBJ2-7, reads EAGVAQSPRYKIIEKRQSVAFWCNPISGHATLYWYQQILGQGPKLLIQFQNNGVVDDSQLPKDRFSAERLKGVDSTLKIQPAKLEDSAVYLCASSHGQSYEQYFGPGTRLTVT.

This chain uses TRBV5-4 with TRBJ1-2; D ambiguous. CDR1 and CDR2 (germline): SGHNT, YYREEE (reference sequence). The CDR3 is made up of 15 amino acids. With 1 base removed from V and 2 bases from J, the gap between germline ends came to 12 bases. The CDR3 here is CASSLSAAGNYGYTF. CDR3 sequence (DNA): TGTGCCAGCAGCTTGTCAGCGGCGGGGAACTATGGCTACACCTTC. Full variable domain (rest looked up from reference TRBV5-4 and TRBJ1-2): ETGVTQSPTHLIKTRGQQVTLRCSSQSGHNTVSWYQQALGQGPQFIFQYYREEENGRGNFPPRFSGLQFPNYSSELNVNALELDDSALYLCASSLSAAGNYGYTFGSGTRLTVV.

V usage is TRBV4-1 and J usage is TRBJ2-1; the D is unclear. This CDR3 is 16 amino acids long. The V end was cut by 4 bases, the J end by 1 base, with 14 bases between. The germline gives CDR1 MGHRA, CDR2 YSYEKL. The CDR3 here is CASSPAPSKSYNEQFF. CDR3 in DNA: TGCGCCAGCAGCCCGGCCCCTAGTAAATCCTACAATGAGCAGTTCTTC.

The chain uses TRBV18 and TRBJ1-2; no clear D gene. The germline gives CDR1 KGHSH, CDR2 LQKENI. The CDR3 contains 14 residues. The V and J ends lost 5 bases and 4 bases respectively, with 14 bases between them. CDR3 bases: TGTGCCAGCTCAGGCACCCTTAGCGGCTATGGCTACACCTTC. This sequence encodes CASSGTLSGYGYTF.

The chain recombines TRBV7-3 with TRBJ2-1; D is possibly TRBD2 (6 bases). With 2 bases removed from V and 10 bases from J, the gap between germline ends came to 12 bases. There are 13 residues in the CDR3. The V gene's germline CDR1 is SGHTA and CDR2 FQGTGA. In DNA form, the CDR3 reads TGTGCCAGCAGCTTAGATTCTGCGGGGGAGCAGTTCTTC. It specifies CASSLDSAGEQFF.

The genes are TRBV28 and TRBJ1-2; the match to TRBD1 covers 7 bases. CDR3 size: 14 residues. CDR1 and CDR2 from the germline V gene are MDHEN and SYDVKM. V was pared by 3 bases and J by 6 bases, with 7 bases of the junction left unmatched. The CDR3 region has the DNA TGTGCCAGCAGTTTGGGGCAGGGGGTAGATGGCTACACCTTC. Amino acids: CASSLGQGVDGYTF.

This clone showed up just once. V and J are TRBV30 and TRBJ2-7; 10 nucleotides match TRBD2. After removal of 0 bases from V and 5 bases from J, the junction contained 10 bases not matched to a gene. The CDR3 has 16 residues. The germline V gene encodes CDR1 GTSNPN and CDR2 SVGIG (reference sequence). CDR3 residues: CAWSVPGLAGVDEQYF. The CDR3 DNA sequence: TGTGCCTGGAGTGTACCCGGGCTAGCGGGAGTGGACGAGCAGTACTTC.

The chain joins TRBV5-4 to TRBJ1-1; 9 positions agree with TRBD1. Germline values: CDR1 SGHNT, CDR2 YYREEE (reference sequence). The CDR3 has 15 residues. V shed 2 bases, J shed 5 bases, and the junction held 7 bases outside the gene matches. For the CDR3, the DNA is TGTGCCAGCAGCTTCGAACAGGGGGCACGGACTGAAGCTTTCTTT. Protein: CASSFEQGARTEAFF.

This clone appeared a few times. The rearrangement links TRBV7-2 to TRBJ2-7; D not resolved. Germline assignment: CDR1 SGHTA and CDR2 FQGNSA. The CDR3 is made up of 13 amino acids. V was clipped by 5 bases and J by 3 bases, with 11 bases between them. CDR3 sequence reads: CASSPSGFYEQYF. Here the CDR3 DNA reads TGTGCCAGCAGCCCCTCAGGATTCTACGAGCAGTACTTC.

The gene calls are TRBV6-6 and TRBJ1-1; perhaps TRBD1 as D (5 bases). CDR1 MNHNY and CDR2 SVGAGI come from the germline V gene (reference sequence). V was trimmed by 0 bases and J by 0 bases, leaving 8 bases between them. CDR3 length: 15 residues. The CDR3 is CASSYSTGMNTEAFF. The CDR3 DNA reads as TGTGCCAGCAGTTACTCAACAGGTATGAACACTGAAGCTTTCTTT.